The 23 T cell receptor beta chains in this list originate from one sample, sequenced in a study of T cell changes during pregnancy in multiple sclerosis. Generated by immunoSEQ multiplex PCR, the TCRdb table keeps only in-frame clones and is missing some. The data show tens of thousands of clones, about 94% seen once. Sequencing used peripheral blood, obtained in the first trimester of pregnancy. The receptors stem from a female donor in good health, enrolled as a control in a pregnancy study.

The genes are TRBV4-1 and TRBJ2-5; 10 bases are shared with TRBD2. Trimming took 1 base from V and 1 from J; bases not matched to a gene: 3. Germline-derived CDR1 and CDR2 are MGHRA and YSYEKL. This CDR3 region has 16 residues. The CDR3 DNA follows: TGCGCCAGCAGCCAAGGGGGGACTAGCGCCCAAGAGACCCAGTACTTC. This translates into CASSQGGTSAQETQYF.

The chain has TRBV5-1 and TRBJ2-3, with D hard to call. Germline-derived CDR1 and CDR2 are SGHRS and YFSETQ. Trimming pared 1 base from V and 5 bases from J, leaving 14 bases between. The CDR3 has 15 amino acids. CDR3 residues: CASSLRSQRQDTQYF. As DNA, the CDR3 is TGCGCCAGCAGCTTGAGGTCCCAGCGTCAAGATACGCAGTATTTT.

Only one count was recorded for this clone. The chain uses TRBV15 and TRBJ2-5; a weak D match, TRBD2 (6 bases). The J call may be in error: the DNA end matches TRBJ2-7 better. This CDR3 is 14 amino acids long. The germline CDR1 and CDR2 sequences are LNHNV and YYDKDF (reference sequence). The DNA of the CDR3 is TGTGCCACCAGCAGGACGGGACTTATTTACGAGCAGTACTTC. Translation: CATSRTGLIYEQYF.

This clone has a single count. It is unclear where the CDR3 begins or ends on the DNA, so no DNA is shown, and the CDR3 is as TCRdb lists it. This chain links TRBV6-5 with TRBJ1-2; whether TRBD1, the table's D call, matches the DNA was not checked. The CDR3 comprises 14 residues, both ends counted. CDR1 is MNHEY and CDR2 is SVGAGI in the germline V gene. CDR3 protein: CASSTSGQNYGYTF.

The chain employs TRBV5-1 and TRBJ2-3; 8 bases fit TRBD2. The ends lost 0 bases at V and 2 bases at J; junction bases unmatched: 5. The CDR3 totals 16 residues. Germline V lookup: CDR1 SGHRS, CDR2 YFSETQ. The CDR3 loop is CASSLGTGGYTDTQYF. The CDR3 bases are TGCGCCAGCAGCTTGGGTACGGGAGGGTACACAGATACGCAGTATTTT.

The J gene is TRBJ2-5, the V gene TRBV19; 8 nucleotides align to TRBD1. V was pared by 4 bases and J by 4 bases, with 8 bases of the junction left unmatched. Germline V lookup: CDR1 LNHDA, CDR2 SQIVND (reference sequence). The CDR3 covers 15 residues. The CDR3 loop reads CASSTSGQDRETQYF. CDR3 coding DNA: TGTGCCAGTAGTACTTCGGGACAGGACCGAGAGACCCAGTACTTC. Using reference TRBV19 and TRBJ2-5 for the parts outside the CDR3, the full variable domain is DGGITQSPKYLFRKEGQNVTLSCEQNLNHDAMYWYRQDPGQGLRLIYYSQIVNDFQKGDIAEGYSVSREKKESFPLTVTSAQKNPTAFYLCASSTSGQDRETQYFGPGTRLLVL.

Written as DNA, the CDR3 is TGTGCCAGCAGTGCTATATATAGCAATCAGCCCCAGCATTTT. Amino acids: CASSAIYSNQPQHF. This sequence joins TRBV28 and TRBJ1-5; D unclear. Germline V CDR1 and CDR2: MDHEN, SYDVKM. This CDR3 is built from 14 residues. V lost 5 bases and J lost 0, with 8 bases in between.

The V gene is TRBV5-5, the J gene TRBJ2-7, with a possible D match to TRBD2 (7 bases). There are 14 residues in the CDR3. CDR1 is SGHKS, CDR2 YYEKEE, per germline (reference sequence). The ends were cut back, 5 bases at V and 3 bases at J, with 15 bases in the middle. The CDR3 region has the DNA TGTGCCAGCAGAGAGGGGGAGGGCCGCTACGAGCAGTACTTC. This gives the protein CASREGEGRYEQYF.

This chain joins TRBV2 and TRBJ2-7; D unresolved. Germline V CDR1 and CDR2: SNHLY, FYNNEI. This CDR3 comprises 13 residues. Trimming left V 4 bases short and J 5 bases short, with 12 bases between. As DNA, the CDR3 is TGTGCCAGCAGTGTCGCAGTTCAGAACGAGCAGTACTTC. Residues: CASSVAVQNEQYF.

The CDR3 sequence: CASSLRGFEMNTEAFF. In DNA form, the CDR3 reads TGTGCCAGCAGCTTGCGGGGATTCGAAATGAACACTGAAGCTTTCTTT. This chain connects TRBV5-6 to TRBJ1-1; D gene unclear. V was shortened by 1 base and J by 0 bases, with 13 bases between the two germline ends. The CDR3 consists of 16 residues. Germline CDR1 and CDR2: SGHDT and YYEEEE.

The chain combines TRBV5-1 with TRBJ2-7; tentatively, D is TRBD2 (6 bases). The CDR3 runs 13 residues. Germline V gene sequence: CDR1 SGHRS, CDR2 YFSETQ. Between the trimmed V and J ends, which lost 4 bases and 2 bases, there was a span of 10 bases. As DNA, the CDR3 is TGCGCCAGCAGCCCTGGAGGGGCCTACGAGCAGTACTTC. Amino acids: CASSPGGAYEQYF.

The chain uses TRBV2 and TRBJ1-4, with D possibly TRBD1 on 5 matching bases. V was shortened by 8 bases and J by 10 bases, with 11 bases between the two germline ends. In germline, CDR1 is SNHLY, CDR2 FYNNEI. CDR3 length: 11 residues. The CDR3, as DNA: TGTGCCAGCTTACGTACAGGAAAACTGTTTTTT. This translates into CASLRTGKLFF.

The chain has TRBV20-1 and TRBJ2-7; D not certain. This CDR3 has 11 residues. CDR1 DFQATT and CDR2 SNEGSKA come from the germline V gene (reference sequence). V dropped 3 bases and J dropped 4 bases, with 7 bases sitting between them. The CDR3 DNA sequence: TGCAGTGCTAGCTCCGAGTACGAGCAGTACTTC. Residues: CSASSEYEQYF.

The J gene is TRBJ1-2, the V gene TRBV7-9; D not resolved. CDR3 length equals 13 residues. Germline loops: CDR1 SEHNR, CDR2 FQNEAQ (reference sequence). V lost 1 base to trimming and J lost 8 bases, with 11 bases between them. The CDR3 nucleotides are TGTGCCAGCAGCTTAGGGGAGGGATGGGGCTACACCTTC. It codes for CASSLGEGWGYTF. Full variable domain (rest looked up from reference TRBV7-9 and TRBJ1-2): DTGVSQNPRHKITKRGQNVTFRCDPISEHNRLYWYRQTLGQGPEFLTYFQNEAQLEKSRLLSDRFSAERPKGSFSTLEIQRTEQGDSAMYLCASSLGEGWGYTFGSGTRLTVV.

The genes are TRBV19 and TRBJ1-1, with 7 nucleotides matching TRBD1. The CDR3 covers 13 residues. The V gene's germline CDR1 is LNHDA and CDR2 SQIVND (reference sequence). The ends lost 5 bases at V and 4 bases at J; junction bases unmatched: 4. The CDR3 region has the DNA TGTGCCAGTAGTCAGAACAGGGGCACTGAAGCTTTCTTT. Translated, it gives CASSQNRGTEAFF.

The gene calls are TRBV6-6 and TRBJ1-5; D is unclear. Germline V CDR1 and CDR2: MNHNY, SVGAGI (reference sequence). The germline V and J ends were trimmed by 4 bases and 6 bases, with 7 bases remaining between them. There are 12 residues in the CDR3. The chain's CDR3 is CASSSRSQPQHF. The DNA for the CDR3 is TGTGCCAGCAGTTCCCGGAGTCAGCCCCAGCATTTT.

This chain's CDR3 is CASSLRVGRLPPYGYTF. In DNA form, the CDR3 reads TGTGCCAGCAGCTTACGTGTCGGGAGACTACCACCTTATGGCTACACCTTC. This chain connects TRBV5-6 to TRBJ1-2; no reliable D call. V was trimmed by 2 bases and J by 5 bases, leaving 22 bases between them. There are 17 residues in the CDR3. Germline lookup yields CDR1 SGHDT and CDR2 YYEEEE. The variable domain in full, with the rest retrieved from reference TRBV5-6 and TRBJ1-2, is DAGVTQSPTHLIKTRGQQVTLRCSPKSGHDTVSWYQQALGQGPQFIFQYYEEEERQRGNFPDRFSGHQFPNYSSELNVNALLLGDSALYLCASSLRVGRLPPYGYTFGSGTRLTVV.

The genes are TRBV7-9 and TRBJ1-4; weak D call: TRBD1 (6 bases). CDR1 and CDR2 from the germline V gene are SEHNR and FQNEAQ (reference sequence). V was trimmed by 5 bases and J by 6 bases, leaving 19 bases between them. This CDR3 has 16 amino acids. The CDR3 reads CASSPPPGAEDEKLFF. For the CDR3, the DNA is TGTGCCAGCAGCCCCCCACCAGGGGCCGAGGATGAAAAACTGTTTTTT.

The chain is built from TRBV6-1 and TRBJ2-1, with TRBD2 identical over 9 bases. Germline V gene lookup returns CDR1 MNHNS and CDR2 SASEGT. The CDR3 consists of 14 residues. J was trimmed by 13 bases and V by 2 bases; bases with no gene match: 9. For the CDR3, the DNA is TGTGCCAGCAGTGAATTAGGCACGGGGACTAGCCAGTTCTTC. This sequence encodes CASSELGTGTSQFF.

In this sample, this clone turned up once. The chain joins TRBV2 to TRBJ2-7; 10 bases map to TRBD2. Germline V gene sequence: CDR1 SNHLY, CDR2 FYNNEI. The CDR3 has 13 residues. The trim removed 6 bases at V and 2 bases at J, leaving 1 base unmatched. DNA of the CDR3: TGTGCCAGCAGAGCGGGAGGGCCCTACGAGCAGTACTTC. It codes for CASRAGGPYEQYF.

This chain links TRBV5-1 with TRBJ2-1, with D tentatively TRBD1 (7 bases). The length of the CDR3 is 14 residues. V lost 7 bases and J 4 bases, leaving 15 bases between the germline ends. The germline CDR1 and CDR2 sequences are SGHRS and YFSETQ. The CDR3 loop reads CASRGTVSYNEQFF. In DNA, the CDR3 is TGCGCCAGCCGCGGGACAGTTTCTTACAATGAGCAGTTCTTC.

Here the CDR3 DNA reads TGTGCCAGCACTCCGAAGGACAGTACGCAGTATTTT. Amino acid sequence: CASTPKDSTQYF. The gene calls are TRBV6-1 and TRBJ2-3; D is perhaps TRBD1 (6 bases). CDR1 and CDR2 (germline): MNHNS, SASEGT. Trimming cost V 7 bases and J 8 bases, with 13 bases left between them. There are 12 residues in the CDR3.

The chain joins TRBV5-4 to TRBJ2-1; unclear D gene. Germline V gene lookup returns CDR1 SGHNT and CDR2 YYREEE (reference sequence). The germline V and J ends were trimmed by 0 bases and 5 bases, with 3 bases remaining between them. This CDR3 comprises 12 residues. CDR3 in DNA: TGTGCCAGCAGCTTGGATAACAATGAGCAGTTCTTC. Residues: CASSLDNNEQFF.